The 6 T cell receptor beta chains presented below share a single source sample, sequenced in a study of blood T cell repertoires in COVID-19. Data came from immunoSEQ multiplex PCR; TCRdb stores just in-frame clones and leaves some out. The repertoire has some 250,000 clones, more than 85% of them found once; the top ten carry roughly 9%. The sequencing input was PBMCs or T cells enriched from blood (not recorded which). These receptors came from a man aged 35-49 years who had recovered from COVID-19.

V is TRBV6-5 and J is TRBJ1-4, with D unresolved. Per the germline V gene, CDR1 is MNHEY and CDR2 is SVGAGI. Trimming shortened V by 5 bases and J by 7 bases, and 17 bases separated the two germline ends. The CDR3 sequence is 15 residues long. CDR3 residues: CASSPALLRGEKLFF. CDR3 sequence (DNA): TGTGCCAGCAGTCCAGCTCTGCTCCGGGGTGAAAAACTGTTTTTT.

This chain joins TRBV5-1 and TRBJ1-5; no clear D. V lost 0 bases and J lost 6, with 19 bases in between. This CDR3 comprises 17 residues. The germline gives CDR1 SGHRS, CDR2 YFSETQ. This CDR3 reads CASSLDFVGSGSQPQHF. Here the CDR3 DNA reads TGCGCCAGCAGCTTGGATTTTGTAGGCTCTGGGAGTCAGCCCCAGCATTTT. Full variable domain (remainder filled in from reference TRBV5-1 and TRBJ1-5): KAGVTQTPRYLIKTRGQQVTLSCSPISGHRSVSWYQQTPGQGLQFLFEYFSETQRNKGNFPGRFSGRQFSNSRSEMNVSTLELGDSALYLCASSLDFVGSGSQPQHFGDGTRLSIL.

The V and J genes are TRBV4-2 and TRBJ1-4; D is perhaps TRBD1 (5 bases). The V gene lost 1 base and the J gene lost 8 bases, with 20 bases spanning the gap. The CDR3 covers 17 residues. CDR1 LGHNA and CDR2 YNFKEQ come from the germline V gene. The CDR3, as DNA: TGTGCCAGCAGCCAAGGTACAGGAAGGCTCGGGGGAGAAAAACTGTTTTTT. It codes for CASSQGTGRLGGEKLFF.

V and J are TRBV6-1 and TRBJ1-2; 7 bases map to TRBD1. This CDR3 comprises 13 residues. Germline values: CDR1 MNHNS, CDR2 SASEGT. V dropped 6 bases and J dropped 4; count of bases not matched to a gene: 5. The CDR3 here is CASSPDRVYGYTF. In DNA form, the CDR3 reads TGTGCCAGCAGCCCAGACAGGGTCTATGGCTACACCTTC.

This chain links TRBV7-9 with TRBJ2-3; TRBD1 matches 8 bases. Trimming cost V 1 base and J 4 bases; bases outside gene matches: 4. The length of the CDR3 is 15 residues. Germline CDR1 and CDR2: SEHNR and FQNEAQ (reference sequence). The CDR3 sequence: CASSLGTGSADTQYF. As DNA, the CDR3 is TGTGCCAGCAGCTTAGGGACAGGGTCGGCAGATACGCAGTATTTT.

The chain combines TRBV27 with TRBJ1-1; D is unresolved. V lost 6 bases to trimming and J lost 1 base, with 12 bases between them. Looked up from germline, CDR1 is MNHEY and CDR2 is SMNVEV (reference sequence). The CDR3 length is 14 residues. Here the CDR3 DNA reads TGTGCCAGCAGCGGGATGTCCGCGAACACTGAAGCTTTCTTT. Residues: CASSGMSANTEAFF.